This T cell receptor beta chain originates from a study of blood T cell repertoires in COVID-19. Study-level background: Donors in the United States, Italy and Spain gave samples during acute or convalescent COVID-19. T cells, B-cell-depleted T cells, or PBMCs provided the cDNA or gDNA that served as material.

Study processing details: Estimation of nucleated cell counts was performed using reference gene primer amplification. Clones were read by immunoSEQ multiplex PCR, and TCRdb kept only the in-frame ones, dropping some. That table furnishes V, J and clone size, whereas the DNA furnished D and trimming. The sample records about 370,000 clones, 75% to 90% being singletons. V lost 0 bases to trimming and J lost 3 bases, with 8 bases between them. Germline V lookup: CDR1 SEHNR, CDR2 FQNEAQ (reference sequence). This CDR3 has 14 amino acids. Those enrolled, adults aged roughly 18 to 90 years, came from some 23 US areas.

The receptor comes from a man aged 18 to 35 who had recovered from COVID-19. The J gene is TRBJ1-2, the V gene TRBV7-9; tentative D call: TRBD1 (5 bases). Sequenced input: PBMCs or T cells enriched from blood (not recorded which). CDR3 nucleotides: TGTGCCAGCAGCTTAGCCGCCAGGGACTATGGCTACACCTTC. As protein: CASSLAARDYGYTF.